These 5 T cell receptor beta chains were all obtained from the same sample, sequenced in a study of chemoradiotherapy in HPV16-positive cancers (dated by TCRdb to 2022 to 2024). Receptor libraries were prepared by the immunoSEQ multiplex PCR assay. This is the immuneACCESS table as TCRdb keeps it, with only in-frame sequences that have V and J called. A part of the clones is gone; compared with another copy, unresolved V genes explain less than half, and the rest is unexplained. The sample data list under 10,000 clones, and roughly 80% of these were observed just once. Clones ranked in the top ten supply about 8.5% of the sample. Sample acquisition took place from a patient who underwent chemoradiotherapy. The receptors here all came from a human donor with HPV-associated anogenital cancer.

The chain uses TRBV5-1 and TRBJ1-3; D not certain. CDR3 length: 15 residues. From germline, CDR1 is SGHRS and CDR2 YFSETQ. The V end was cut by 3 bases, the J end by 0 bases, with 10 bases between. The CDR3 loop reads CASSSDGHSGNTIYF. The DNA of the CDR3 is TGCGCCAGCAGCTCGGACGGGCACTCTGGAAACACCATATATTTT.

The chain links TRBV6-6 to TRBJ1-2, with D possibly TRBD1 on 5 matching bases. Germline V gene sequence: CDR1 MNHNY, CDR2 SVGAGI (reference sequence). The CDR3 extends over 15 amino acids. With 0 bases removed from V and 4 bases from J, the gap between germline ends came to 12 bases. CDR3 sequence reads: CASSYSGEQGYGYTF. CDR3 DNA sequence: TGTGCCAGCAGTTACTCGGGGGAGCAAGGCTATGGCTACACCTTC.

The table lists this clone with a few counts. The chain uses TRBV29-1 and TRBJ2-3, with 7 bases identical to TRBD1. The ends lost 6 bases at V and 3 bases at J; junction bases unmatched: 9. CDR1 is SQVTM and CDR2 is ANQGSEA in the germline V gene. This CDR3 has 14 amino acids. CDR3 nucleotide sequence: TGCAGCGTCGCAGGGGGACGCGGGACAGATACGCAGTATTTT. It encodes CSVAGGRGTDTQYF.

The V gene is TRBV19, the J gene TRBJ1-1; D is possibly TRBD1 (5 bases). With 5 bases removed from V and 5 bases from J, the gap between germline ends came to 12 bases. Germline V CDR1 and CDR2: LNHDA, SQIVND (reference sequence). CDR3 size: 13 residues. CDR3 amino acids: CASSAQGRTEAFF. For the CDR3, the DNA is TGTGCCAGTAGTGCTCAGGGAAGGACTGAAGCTTTCTTT.

A single count supports this clone. The chain carries TRBV19 and TRBJ1-2, with 11 bases that match TRBD1. J gave up 4 bases and V 6 bases, and 4 bases lay outside the gene matches. The CDR3 sequence is 14 residues long. CDR1 and CDR2 (germline): LNHDA, SQIVND (reference sequence). In DNA form, the CDR3 reads TGTGCCAGTAGCACGGGACAGGGGGGCTATGGCTACACCTTC. This sequence encodes CASSTGQGGYGYTF.